This entry lists 5 T cell receptor beta chains sequenced from one sample in a study of shared clonotypes between healthy human individuals. Here immunoSEQ multiplex PCR was the method, and the copy in TCRdb shows in-frame clones only, minus some. The sample shows about 680,000 clones, around 92% of them seen only once. The naive CD8 subset, CD45RO-negative cells positively selected for CCR7, excluded terminally differentiated effector memory CD45RA+ cells. Sequenced input: naive CD8+ T cells sorted from blood. Receptor source: a man aged 30 to 39 in good health.

The rearrangement uses TRBV27 and TRBJ1-1; a possible D gene is TRBD1 (6 bases). In germline, CDR1 is MNHEY, CDR2 SMNVEV (reference sequence). This CDR3 has 15 residues. The ends were cut back, 1 base at V and 5 bases at J, with 14 bases in the middle. The chain's CDR3 is CASSLLGGHGTEAFF. CDR3 sequence (DNA): TGTGCCAGCAGTTTATTGGGGGGACACGGTACTGAAGCTTTCTTT.

The chain has TRBV7-6 and TRBJ2-1; TRBD2 might be the D (5 bases). There are 14 residues in the CDR3. From germline, CDR1 is SGHVS and CDR2 FNYEAQ. Deletions cut 3 bases from V and 4 bases from J, with 10 bases between. The CDR3 DNA sequence: TGTGCCAGCAGCTTGGAGGCGCTGTACAATGAGCAGTTCTTC. This encodes CASSLEALYNEQFF. Full variable domain (rest looked up from reference TRBV7-6 and TRBJ2-1): GAGVSQSPRYKVTKRGQDVALRCDPISGHVSLYWYRQALGQGPEFLTYFNYEAQQDKSGLPNDRFSAERPEGSISTLTIQRTEQRDSAMYRCASSLEALYNEQFFGPGTRLTVL.

The chain couples TRBV7-6 to TRBJ2-2; a weak D match, TRBD1 (5 bases). V lost 1 base, J lost 9 bases, and 9 bases lay in between. This CDR3 comprises 13 residues. Germline CDR1 reads SGHVS; CDR2 reads FNYEAQ. The CDR3: CASSLGGGWELFF. The CDR3 DNA is TGTGCCAGCAGCTTAGGGGGCGGATGGGAGCTGTTTTTT. The full variable domain, rest sourced from reference TRBV7-6 and TRBJ2-2, is GAGVSQSPRYKVTKRGQDVALRCDPISGHVSLYWYRQALGQGPEFLTYFNYEAQQDKSGLPNDRFSAERPEGSISTLTIQRTEQRDSAMYRCASSLGGGWELFFGEGSRLTVL.

This clone was picked up a small number of times. The chain recombines TRBV29-1 with TRBJ2-5, with D hard to call. This CDR3 is built from 14 residues. The germline V and J ends were trimmed by 2 bases and 2 bases, with 12 bases remaining between them. CDR1 and CDR2 (germline): SQVTM, ANQGSEA. The CDR3 sequence: CSVENMAFQETQYF. CDR3 bases: TGCAGCGTTGAAAATATGGCGTTTCAAGAGACCCAGTACTTC.

This chain uses TRBV7-6 with TRBJ2-7; a possible D gene is TRBD2 (5 bases). This CDR3 is built from 14 residues. CDR1 SGHVS and CDR2 FNYEAQ come from the germline V gene. The ends were cut back, 0 bases at V and 2 bases at J, with 8 bases in the middle. The CDR3, as DNA: TGTGCCAGCAGCTTAGCCGGGAAGGCCTACGAGCAGTACTTC. Protein: CASSLAGKAYEQYF.